These 22 T cell receptor beta chains were all obtained from the same sample, sequenced in a study of CD8+ T cells in alopecia areata (dated by TCRdb to 2016 to 2019). According to the study, the label for this sample's treatment or condition signals: oral pan-JAK inhibitor, 5-10 mg twice daily. The library came from the immunoSEQ multiplex PCR assay. For TCR sequencing, RNA was extracted from every sample and reverse transcribed into cDNA to serve as template. Not all clones reach the TCRdb copy of this immuneACCESS table, which keeps in-frame sequences only. Checked studies attribute under half of the gap to unresolved V genes and leave the rest unexplained. The sample table contains under 95,000 clones; only one count was recorded for around 71% of them. The top ten clonotypes cover around 16% of the sample. This specimen consisted of CD8+ T cells sorted from blood, obtained between weeks 43 and 45, from a patient treated with tofacitinib. Every receptor here comes from a human donor with alopecia areata.

The rearrangement joins TRBV15 to TRBJ2-1; D may be TRBD2 (6 bases). Germline loops: CDR1 LNHNV, CDR2 YYDKDF (reference sequence). The CDR3 sequence is 15 residues long. The V end lost 3 bases, the J end lost 4 bases, and 13 bases lay between the germline ends. This chain's CDR3 is CATSSSGDSYNEQFF. The CDR3 DNA sequence: TGTGCCACCAGCAGCTCGGGGGACTCATACAATGAGCAGTTCTTC.

This clone was detected a few times. The chain links TRBV7-8 to TRBJ1-2; 7 positions agree with TRBD1. V shed 4 bases, J shed 8 bases, and the junction held 7 bases outside the gene matches. Germline loops: CDR1 SGHVS, CDR2 FQNEAQ. CDR3 length equals 13 residues. The CDR3 here is CASSSRQGWGYTF. In DNA, the CDR3 is TGTGCCAGCAGCTCTAGACAGGGTTGGGGCTACACCTTC. The full variable domain, with the rest looked up from reference TRBV7-8 and TRBJ1-2, is GAGVSQSPRYKVAKRGQDVALRCDPISGHVSLFWYQQALGQGPEFLTYFQNEAQLDKSGLPSDRFFAERPEGSVSTLKIQRTQQEDSAVYLCASSSRQGWGYTFGSGTRLTVV.

V usage is TRBV11-2 and J usage is TRBJ2-2, with 9 bases identical to TRBD1. Germline loops: CDR1 SGHAT, CDR2 FQNNGV. This CDR3 has 17 amino acids. Trimming cost V 4 bases and J 4 bases; bases outside gene matches: 10. CDR3 region: CASSSVRDRVVTGELFF. For the CDR3, the DNA is TGTGCCAGCAGCTCTGTGCGGGACAGGGTTGTCACCGGGGAGCTGTTTTTT.

The chain uses TRBV7-8 and TRBJ2-3, with D possibly being TRBD2 (6 bases). The germline gives CDR1 SGHVS, CDR2 FQNEAQ. Trimming removed 0 bases from V and 1 base from J, with 11 bases in between. This CDR3 region has 16 residues. The CDR3 reads CASSLARGTRTDTQYF. In DNA, the CDR3 is TGTGCCAGCAGCTTAGCCCGGGGGACCCGCACAGATACGCAGTATTTT.

This chain links TRBV11-1 with TRBJ1-5, with D hard to call. Between the trimmed V and J ends, which lost 4 bases and 5 bases, there was a span of 6 bases. The CDR3 extends over 12 amino acids. Germline lookup yields CDR1 SGHAT and CDR2 FQDESV (reference sequence). The CDR3 sequence: CASSSHHQPQHF. CDR3 bases: TGTGCCAGCAGCTCCCACCATCAGCCCCAGCATTTT.

The rearrangement links TRBV27 to TRBJ2-1; the D gene could be TRBD1 or TRBD2 (7 bases each). The CDR3 is 14 amino acids. The V end was cut by 5 bases, the J end by 4 bases, with 12 bases between. Germline lookup yields CDR1 MNHEY and CDR2 SMNVEV (reference sequence). The CDR3 DNA reads as TGTGCCAGCAGTGGCCAGGGGGGGTACAATGAGCAGTTCTTC. This codes for CASSGQGGYNEQFF.

This clone was seen a few times. The CDR3 here is CASSSSSGANVLTF. The CDR3, as DNA: TGTGCCAGCAGTTCCAGCTCTGGGGCCAACGTCCTGACTTTC. J is TRBJ2-6 and V is TRBV6-5; D is uncertain. V shed 4 bases and J shed 0 bases, with 4 bases lying between them. CDR3 length: 14 amino acids. Germline V lookup: CDR1 MNHEY, CDR2 SVGAGI.

The chain couples TRBV13 to TRBJ1-1, with a weak D call TRBD1 (6 bases). Trimming removed 5 bases at V and 5 bases at J, with 12 bases between. The CDR3 has 13 residues. Germline V gene data show CDR1 as PRHDT and CDR2 as FYEKMQ (reference sequence). Here the CDR3 reads CASSAQGSTEAFF. CDR3 nucleotides: TGTGCCAGCAGCGCCCAGGGGTCAACTGAAGCTTTCTTT.

This rearrangement joins TRBV30 to TRBJ1-1; 8 bases map to TRBD1. V gave up 2 bases and J gave up 1 base; unmatched junction bases: 6. CDR1 and CDR2 (germline): GTSNPN, SVGIG (reference sequence). The CDR3 covers 15 residues. The DNA for the CDR3 is TGTGCCTGGAGTCCCTTGACAGGGGCGAACACTGAAGCTTTCTTT. This encodes CAWSPLTGANTEAFF.

The rearrangement links TRBV7-9 to TRBJ1-1; tentative D call: TRBD1 (6 bases). V was shortened by 0 bases and J by 2 bases, with 10 bases between the two germline ends. This CDR3 is built from 15 residues. CDR1 is SEHNR, CDR2 FQNEAQ, per germline (reference sequence). The CDR3 loop is CASSLARTANTEAFF. The CDR3 DNA is TGTGCCAGCAGCTTAGCGAGGACAGCTAACACTGAAGCTTTCTTT.

The V and J genes are TRBV9 and TRBJ2-3; D is uncertain. Germline-derived CDR1 and CDR2 are SGDLS and YYNGEE. The length of the CDR3 is 13 residues. Trimming took off 3 bases at V and 0 bases at J, with 5 bases between the two ends. The CDR3 sequence is CASSGGSTDTQYF. The CDR3 DNA sequence: TGTGCCAGCAGCGGGGGAAGCACAGATACGCAGTATTTT.

The gene calls are TRBV25-1 and TRBJ1-4; tentative D call: TRBD1 (6 bases). There are 12 residues in the CDR3. Germline loops: CDR1 MGHDK, CDR2 SYGVNS. The CDR3 reads CAAGAPNEKLFF. CDR3 in DNA: TGTGCGGCAGGGGCGCCTAATGAAAAACTGTTTTTT.

This clone has a single count. The chain recombines TRBV29-1 with TRBJ1-1; a possible D gene is TRBD1 (5 bases). The V gene lost 5 bases and the J gene lost 5 bases, with 15 bases spanning the gap. From germline, CDR1 is SQVTM and CDR2 ANQGSEA. This CDR3 comprises 13 residues. The CDR3 sequence is CSVRAGKRTEAFF. CDR3 coding DNA: TGCAGCGTTCGAGCAGGGAAGAGGACTGAAGCTTTCTTT.

The rearrangement links TRBV9 to TRBJ2-4; TRBD1 aligns across 7 bases. Trimming cost V 0 bases and J 0 bases; bases outside gene matches: 3. Germline V lookup: CDR1 SGDLS, CDR2 YYNGEE. This CDR3 comprises 16 residues. The CDR3 DNA reads as TGTGCCAGCAGCGTAGGAGGGGGCCTAGCCAAAAACATTCAGTACTTC. Translated, it gives CASSVGGGLAKNIQYF.

The genes are TRBV4-3 and TRBJ2-7, with no clear D. The ends were cut back, 5 bases at V and 1 base at J, with 9 bases in the middle. CDR1 and CDR2 from the germline V gene are LGHNA and YSLEER. The CDR3 spans 13 residues. CDR3 coding DNA: TGCGCCAGCAGCGGTGACATTTCCTACGAGCAGTACTTC. Residues: CASSGDISYEQYF.

The rearrangement uses TRBV7-2 and TRBJ1-2; 10 nucleotides line up with TRBD1. Germline V gives CDR1 SGHTA, CDR2 FQGNSA. The trim removed 5 bases at V and 8 bases at J, leaving 8 bases unmatched. This CDR3 has 14 amino acids. The CDR3 nucleotides are TGTGCCAGCAGCCCGTGGGACAGGGGCGGCGGCTACACCTTC. Its protein product is CASSPWDRGGGYTF.

The genes are TRBV30 and TRBJ1-1, with 9 bases matching TRBD1. V lost 2 bases, J lost 3 bases, and 1 base stayed unmatched. Germline CDR1 is GTSNPN and CDR2 is SVGIG (reference sequence). CDR3 size: 13 residues. CDR3 loop: CAWSTGGYTEAFF. DNA of the CDR3: TGTGCCTGGAGTACAGGGGGCTACACTGAAGCTTTCTTT.

The gene calls are TRBV14 and TRBJ2-7; D not resolved. Germline CDR1 and CDR2: SGHDN and FVKESK. The CDR3 runs to 12 residues. V lost 8 bases to trimming and J lost 2 bases, with 10 bases between them. CDR3 protein: CASALGTYEQYF. As DNA, the CDR3 is TGTGCCAGCGCACTGGGGACCTACGAGCAGTACTTC.

There are a few counts of this clone. The chain links TRBV29-1 to TRBJ1-2, with TRBD1 as a possible D gene (6 bases). V was cut by 7 bases and J by 2 bases, with 17 bases left in between. The CDR3 has 14 residues. CDR1 and CDR2 from the germline V gene are SQVTM and ANQGSEA. The CDR3 is CSAGGDTKNYGYTF. CDR3 nucleotides: TGCAGCGCCGGGGGGGACACCAAAAACTATGGCTACACCTTC.

This clone appeared once. V and J are TRBV4-3 and TRBJ2-7; 8 nucleotides match TRBD1. Trimming cost V 4 bases and J 1 base; bases outside gene matches: 3. The germline V gene encodes CDR1 LGHNA and CDR2 YSLEER. This CDR3 has 14 amino acids. The CDR3 coding sequence is TGCGCCAGCAGCCCCGGGACAGGATCCTACGAGCAGTACTTC. Its protein product is CASSPGTGSYEQYF.

This clone was recorded only once. J is TRBJ1-1 and V is TRBV4-1; D not certain. CDR3 length equals 14 residues. Trimming took off 1 base at V and 4 bases at J, with 10 bases between the two ends. Germline loops: CDR1 MGHRA, CDR2 YSYEKL. The CDR3 sequence: CASSQGGPPTEAFF. The CDR3 DNA reads as TGCGCCAGCAGCCAAGGCGGCCCACCCACTGAAGCTTTCTTT.

V usage is TRBV2 and J usage is TRBJ1-2; TRBD1 agrees at 8 bases. The CDR3 consists of 14 residues. From germline, CDR1 is SNHLY and CDR2 FYNNEI. V gave up 2 bases and J gave up 2 bases; unmatched junction bases: 1. The CDR3, as DNA: TGTGCCAGCAGTGAAACAGGGGGGAACTATGGCTACACCTTC. Its translation: CASSETGGNYGYTF.